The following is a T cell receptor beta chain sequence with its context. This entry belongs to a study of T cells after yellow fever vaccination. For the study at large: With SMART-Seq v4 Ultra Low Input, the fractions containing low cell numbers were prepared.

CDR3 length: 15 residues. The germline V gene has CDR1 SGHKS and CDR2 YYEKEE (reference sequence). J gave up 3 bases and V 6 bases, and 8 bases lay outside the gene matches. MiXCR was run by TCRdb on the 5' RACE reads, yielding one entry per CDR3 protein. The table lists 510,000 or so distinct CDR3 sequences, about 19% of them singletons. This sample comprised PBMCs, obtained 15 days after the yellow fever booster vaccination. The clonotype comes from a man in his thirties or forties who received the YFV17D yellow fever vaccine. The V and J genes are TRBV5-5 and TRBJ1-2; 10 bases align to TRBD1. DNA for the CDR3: TGTGCCAGCAACTTCCCCGGGACAGGGGACTATGGCTACACCTTC. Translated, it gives CASNFPGTGDYGYTF.